The 5 T cell receptor beta chains below all came from one sample that was sequenced in a study of cytomegalovirus exposure and HLA in healthy donors. PCR was performed using 60 Vbeta and 13 Jbeta primers. The protocol was immunoSEQ multiplex PCR, while the TCRdb copy is restricted to in-frame clones and leaves out a portion. The repertoire shows over 65,000 clones; the top ten hold around 1.2%. Sample: PBMCs. The source is a woman in her 30s in good health and CMV-seronegative.

The chain uses TRBV6-6 and TRBJ1-2, with TRBD1 identical over 9 bases. The V gene end was trimmed by 6 bases and the J gene end by 4 bases; junction bases not matched to a gene: 9. The germline CDR1 and CDR2 sequences are MNHNY and SVGAGI (reference sequence). The CDR3 sequence is 15 residues long. This CDR3 is CASSHEQGASYGYTF. Written as DNA, the CDR3 is TGTGCCAGCAGCCACGAACAGGGGGCCTCCTATGGCTACACCTTC.

The J gene is TRBJ1-1, the V gene TRBV30, with TRBD1 matching 8 bases. Germline V gene lookup returns CDR1 GTSNPN and CDR2 SVGIG (reference sequence). After removal of 5 bases from V and 3 bases from J, the junction contained 8 bases not matched to a gene. The CDR3 consists of 14 residues. CDR3 sequence: CAWGRKGQDTEAFF. The CDR3 nucleotides are TGTGCCTGGGGGCGGAAGGGACAGGACACTGAAGCTTTCTTT.

The chain has TRBV30 and TRBJ1-1, with 8 bases that match TRBD1. Germline V gene lookup returns CDR1 GTSNPN and CDR2 SVGIG (reference sequence). V shed 3 bases, J shed 6 bases, and the junction held 6 bases outside the gene matches. The CDR3 length is 13 residues. CDR3 amino acids: CAWRWTGLAEAFF. Here the CDR3 DNA reads TGTGCCTGGAGGTGGACAGGGTTGGCTGAAGCTTTCTTT. Based on the CDR3 plus reference TRBV30 and TRBJ1-1, the full variable domain is SQTIHQWPATLVQPVGSPLSLECTVEGTSNPNLYWYRQAAGRGLQLLFYSVGIGQISSEVPQNLSASRPQDRQFILSSKKLLLSDSGFYLCAWRWTGLAEAFFGQGTRLTVV.

The chain recombines TRBV30 with TRBJ2-1; D is unresolved. CDR1 is GTSNPN, CDR2 SVGIG, per germline (reference sequence). V shed 7 bases and J shed 11 bases, with 18 bases lying between them. The CDR3 runs 12 residues. CDR3 sequence: CAYDSTAVQQFF. The DNA for the CDR3 is TGTGCCTACGACTCCACCGCGGTGCAGCAGTTCTTC.

This chain joins TRBV19 and TRBJ1-1; TRBD1 agrees at 8 bases. Germline trimming cut 5 bases from V and 3 bases from J; bases unmatched to any gene: 2. CDR1 and CDR2 from the germline V gene are LNHDA and SQIVND (reference sequence). The CDR3 runs to 13 residues. In nucleotides, the CDR3 is TGTGCCAGTAGTGCAGGGGGCGACACTGAAGCTTTCTTT. It encodes CASSAGGDTEAFF. Looking up the rest from reference TRBV19 and TRBJ1-1 gives the full variable domain: DGGITQSPKYLFRKEGQNVTLSCEQNLNHDAMYWYRQDPGQGLRLIYYSQIVNDFQKGDIAEGYSVSREKKESFPLTVTSAQKNPTAFYLCASSAGGDTEAFFGQGTRLTVV.